This is a list of T cell receptor beta chains from one sample in a study of human T cells and chemical hapten exposure. TCRdb processed the RACE reads anew with MiXCR; each CDR3 protein has one entry. Counted here are 80,000 to 95,000 distinct CDR3 sequences, 9.5% to 12% occurring once; the ten biggest clones make up 2.2%. Sequencing was performed on whole blood, taken in connection with sensitization to the hapten diphenylcyclopropenone (DPC). The source is a man aged 40-50 years with alopecia areata. Some clones in this sample may be carry-over from other donors' samples. The CDR3 runs from the conserved cysteine through the conserved F or W. D genes are given only for firm matches. Where a row states a size, it is once, few, many or the class of an expanded clone; other rows omit it.

clone_size d_call j_call v_call cdr3_nt cdr3_aa
many . TRBJ2-3 TRBV4-3 TGCGCCAGCAGCCAAGCCCTGGGTCGCGCCGATACGCAGTATTTT CASSQALGRADTQYF
. TRBD1 TRBJ1-1 TRBV6-2/TRBV6-3 TGTGCCAGCAGCAGGGGCGACAGGGGTAACGCTGAAGCTTTCTTT CASSRGDRGNAEAFF
. . TRBJ1-1 TRBV27 TGTGCCAGCAGTTTATATCGGGCAGGGAGGACTGAAGCTTTCTTT CASSLYRAGRTEAFF
. . TRBJ2-6 TRBV7-8 TGTGCCAGCAGCTTAACGTCAGGGGCTGGGGCCAACGTCCTGACTTTC CASSLTSGAGANVLTF
. . TRBJ2-3 TRBV6-2/TRBV6-3 TGTGCCAGCAGAGAGGACAAGACAGATACGCAGTATTTT CASREDKTDTQYF
many TRBD2 TRBJ2-7 TRBV5-1 TGCGCCAGCAGCTTGTTCCCTAGCGGAGCCTACGAGCAGTACTTC CASSLFPSGAYEQYF
many TRBD2 TRBJ2-3 TRBV20-1 TGCAGTGCTAGAGGGACTAGCGGGAAAACAGATACGCAGTATTTT CSARGTSGKTDTQYF
few TRBD2 TRBJ2-1 TRBV20-1 TGCAGTGCTAGGAGATCTAGCGGGCTAAATGAGCAGTTCTTC CSARRSSGLNEQFF
. . TRBJ1-5 TRBV2 TGTGCCAGCAGTGTGTGGGCCGGGAGCAATCAGCCCCAGCATTTT CASSVWAGSNQPQHF
many TRBD1 TRBJ1-2 TRBV20-1 TGCAGTGCTGAAAGAACAGGGGGCTACGGCTACACCTTC CSAERTGGYGYTF
. TRBD2 TRBJ2-1 TRBV27 TGTGCCAGCACCGGAATGGCTAGCGGATACAATGAGCAGTTCTTC CASTGMASGYNEQFF
few . TRBJ2-1 TRBV20-1 TGCAGTGCTAGATATTGGCAGGGGATAAGAAATGAGCAGTTCTTC CSARYWQGIRNEQFF
few . TRBJ2-2 TRBV7-2 TGTGCCAGCAGACCCCCCGGGTCTTACACCGGGGAGCTGTTTTTT CASRPPGSYTGELFF
many TRBD1 TRBJ1-1 TRBV28 TGTGCCAGCACCTGGAGGGGGCGGACTGAAGCTTTCTTT CASTWRGRTEAFF
many . TRBJ2-2 TRBV7-3 TGTGCCAGCAGCTTAAATGAGGGAGGGAACACCGGGGAGCTGTTTTTT CASSLNEGGNTGELFF
. . TRBJ1-1 TRBV7-8 TGTGCCAGCACCCTACTCAGGGGAACTGAAGCTTTCTTT CASTLLRGTEAFF
. . TRBJ1-1 TRBV11-2 TGTGCCAGCAGTAGGGCAGGCATGAACACTGAAGCTTTCTTT CASSRAGMNTEAFF
. . TRBJ2-3 TRBV5-5 TGTGCCAGCACCCCCGGATACCCAGCAACGCAGTATTTT CASTPGYPATQYF
. . TRBJ1-4 TRBV7-6 TGTGCCAGCAGCTTAGGTGTGGGCAGAACTAATGAAAAACTGTTTTTT CASSLGVGRTNEKLFF
once TRBD2 TRBJ2-5 TRBV6-2/TRBV6-3 TGTGCCAGCAGTTACTACCCAGCGGGGATACAAGAGACCCAGTACTTC CASSYYPAGIQETQYF
. TRBD1 TRBJ1-1 TRBV29-1 TGCAGCGTTGTTGGGACAGAGAACACTGAAGCTTTCTTT CSVVGTENTEAFF
few . TRBJ2-1 TRBV7-9 TGTGCCAGCCTCGAAGGGGGGAGAGAGTTCTTC CASLEGGREFF
. . TRBJ2-1 TRBV18 TGTGCCAGCTCACCTGCCGGCGGGGAGTCGTACTACAATGAGCAGTTCTTC CASSPAGGESYYNEQFF
. TRBD1 TRBJ2-3 TRBV4-3 TGCGCCAGCAGGGCGGACAGGGGGGATAGCACAGATACGCAGTATTTT CASRADRGDSTDTQYF
few . TRBJ2-1 TRBV6-2/TRBV6-3 TGTGCCAGCAGTTACTCTACTAATCCCGGACTTCCCCCCTCCTACAATGAGCAGTTCTTC CASSYSTNPGLPPSYNEQFF
few TRBD2 TRBJ2-3 TRBV28 TGTGCCACCTATCGCCCCCTGGGACTAGCGGGAGAATCCGGCACAGATACGCAGTATTTT CATYRPLGLAGESGTDTQYF
few . TRBJ1-3 TRBV12-3/TRBV12-4 TGTGCCAGCAGTGTGATCTCTGGAAACACCATATATTTT CASSVISGNTIYF
. . TRBJ2-5 TRBV11-2 TGTGCCAGCGCCAGGGGGAGGCAAGAGACCCAGTACTTC CASARGRQETQYF
many . TRBJ2-7 TRBV20-1 TGCAGTGCTAGGCATGTATCCGAGCAGTACTTC CSARHVSEQYF
. . TRBJ2-2 TRBV29-1 TGCAGCGTTGAAAGGGCTACCGGGGAGCTGTTTTTT CSVERATGELFF
many TRBD2 TRBJ2-1 TRBV29-1 TGCAGCGTTGAAACCGGGACTAGCGGAAAGAGTGAGCAGTTCTTC CSVETGTSGKSEQFF
many TRBD2 TRBJ2-3 TRBV4-1 TGCGCCAGCAGCTCCAGACTAGCGGGAAACACAGATACGCAGTATTTT CASSSRLAGNTDTQYF
few . TRBJ1-2 TRBV5-5 TGTGCCAGCAGCTTAGAAGGGGGGTACGGCTACACCTTC CASSLEGGYGYTF
. . TRBJ1-2 TRBV19 TGTGCCAGTAGTACCTCGGGCCTTAACTATGGCTACACCTTC CASSTSGLNYGYTF
medium-sized . TRBJ1-1 TRBV29-1 TGCAGTGCATCCCTTGACAGCAACACTGAAGCTTTCTTT CSASLDSNTEAFF
many TRBD2 TRBJ2-1 TRBV2 TGTGCCAGCAGTGGATCCCTAGCGGGAGCCCCCTCCTACAATGAGCAGTTCTTC CASSGSLAGAPSYNEQFF
few TRBD1 TRBJ1-5 TRBV20-1 TGCAGTGTTCCGGGACAGGGCAGGAATCAGCCCCAGCATTTT CSVPGQGRNQPQHF
. . TRBJ1-6 TRBV5-4 TGTGCCAGCACCTCGCGTGGTCAGGCGAATTCACCCCTCCACTTT CASTSRGQANSPLHF
many TRBD1 TRBJ1-4 TRBV29-1 TGCAGCGTTGAAGGCGGACAGGGGGGCGAAAAACTGTTTTTT CSVEGGQGGEKLFF
few . TRBJ1-2 TRBV4-3 TGCGCCAGCAGCCAAGTGGGTTACGACTATGGCTACACCTTC CASSQVGYDYGYTF
many . TRBJ1-1 TRBV19 TGTGCCAGTAGTACGGACAGATTTGTCACTGAAGCTTTCTTT CASSTDRFVTEAFF
few TRBD1 TRBJ1-4 TRBV4-3 TGCGCCAGCAGCCAAGACGTCACAGGGGCGGCTGAAAAACTGTTTTTT CASSQDVTGAAEKLFF
few . TRBJ1-2 TRBV29-1 TGCAGCGTTGTAGATTCAGTAGGGCCCCCAAACTATGGCTACACCTTC CSVVDSVGPPNYGYTF
many . TRBJ1-4 TRBV29-1 TGCAGCGGTAGGAACCAACGGAGTGAAAAACTGTTTTTT CSGRNQRSEKLFF
few TRBD2 TRBJ2-2 TRBV3-1 TGTGCCAGCAGCCTAGGACTAGCGGGTAACACCGGGGAGCTGTTTTTT CASSLGLAGNTGELFF
. . TRBJ2-7 TRBV6-1 TGTGCCAGCAGTTATACAGGGTGGGACGCCTACGAGCAGTACTTC CASSYTGWDAYEQYF
few . TRBJ2-7 TRBV28 TGTGCCAGCAGGCCGCCGGGGAGATCCTACGAGCAGTACTTC CASRPPGRSYEQYF
few . TRBJ2-3 TRBV28 TGTGCCAGCAGTTTTAGGCCGCCTAGCACAGATACGCAGTATTTT CASSFRPPSTDTQYF
. TRBD2 TRBJ2-1 TRBV7-8 TGTGCCAGCAGCTTAGGCGGGAGGGAGGGCAATGAGCAGTTCTTC CASSLGGREGNEQFF